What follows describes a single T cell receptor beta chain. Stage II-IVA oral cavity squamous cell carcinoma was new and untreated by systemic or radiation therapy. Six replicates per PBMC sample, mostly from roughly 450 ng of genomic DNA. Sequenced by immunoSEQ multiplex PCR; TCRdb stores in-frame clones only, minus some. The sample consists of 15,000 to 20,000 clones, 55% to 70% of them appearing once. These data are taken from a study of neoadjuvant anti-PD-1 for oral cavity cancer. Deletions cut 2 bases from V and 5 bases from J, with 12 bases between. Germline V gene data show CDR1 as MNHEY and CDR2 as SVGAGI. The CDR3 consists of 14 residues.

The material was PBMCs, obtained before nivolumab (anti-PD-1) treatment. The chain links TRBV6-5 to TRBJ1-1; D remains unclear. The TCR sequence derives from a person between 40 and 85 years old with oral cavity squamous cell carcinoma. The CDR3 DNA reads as TGTGCCAGCAGTTACCGGCGCAGAAGTACTGAAGCTTTCTTT. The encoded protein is CASSYRRRSTEAFF.